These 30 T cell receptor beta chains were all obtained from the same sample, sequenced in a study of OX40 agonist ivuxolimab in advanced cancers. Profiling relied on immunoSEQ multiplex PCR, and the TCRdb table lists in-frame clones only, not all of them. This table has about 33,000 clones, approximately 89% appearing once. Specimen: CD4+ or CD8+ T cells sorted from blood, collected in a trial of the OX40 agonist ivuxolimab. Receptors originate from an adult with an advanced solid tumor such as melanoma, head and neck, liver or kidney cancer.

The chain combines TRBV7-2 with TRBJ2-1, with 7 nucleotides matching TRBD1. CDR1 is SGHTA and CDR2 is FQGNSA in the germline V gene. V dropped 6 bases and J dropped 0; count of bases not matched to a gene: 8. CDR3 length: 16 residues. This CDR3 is CASSRPGQSSYNEQFF. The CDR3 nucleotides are TGTGCCAGCAGTCGCCCGGGACAGAGCTCCTACAATGAGCAGTTCTTC.

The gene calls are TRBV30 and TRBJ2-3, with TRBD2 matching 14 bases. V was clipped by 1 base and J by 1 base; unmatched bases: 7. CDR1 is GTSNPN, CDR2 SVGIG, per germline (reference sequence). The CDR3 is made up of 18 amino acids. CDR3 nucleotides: TGTGCCTGGAGTGCGACTAGCGGGGGGGCTGGGGGCACAGATACGCAGTATTTT. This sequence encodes CAWSATSGGAGGTDTQYF.

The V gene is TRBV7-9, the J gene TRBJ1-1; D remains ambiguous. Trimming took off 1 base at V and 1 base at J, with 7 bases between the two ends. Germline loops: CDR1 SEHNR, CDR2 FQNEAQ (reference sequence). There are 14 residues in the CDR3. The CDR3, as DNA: TGTGCCAGCAGCTTAGGGCGGTGGAACACTGAAGCTTTCTTT. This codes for CASSLGRWNTEAFF.

This chain's CDR3 is CASSPSGGATEAFF. The CDR3 nucleotides are TGCGCCAGCAGCCCCAGCGGTGGTGCCACTGAAGCTTTCTTT. This chain connects TRBV5-1 to TRBJ1-1; D is uncertain. Trimming removed 4 bases at V and 4 bases at J, with 14 bases between. This CDR3 has 14 amino acids. From germline, CDR1 is SGHRS and CDR2 YFSETQ. Based on the CDR3 plus reference TRBV5-1 and TRBJ1-1, the full variable domain is KAGVTQTPRYLIKTRGQQVTLSCSPISGHRSVSWYQQTPGQGLQFLFEYFSETQRNKGNFPGRFSGRQFSNSRSEMNVSTLELGDSALYLCASSPSGGATEAFFGQGTRLTVV.

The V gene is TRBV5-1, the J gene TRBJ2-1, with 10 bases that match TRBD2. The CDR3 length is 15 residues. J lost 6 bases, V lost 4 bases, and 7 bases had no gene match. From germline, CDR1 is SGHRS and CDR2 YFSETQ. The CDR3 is CASSPSSGRSNEQFF. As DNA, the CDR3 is TGCGCCAGCAGCCCCTCTAGCGGGAGAAGCAATGAGCAGTTCTTC.

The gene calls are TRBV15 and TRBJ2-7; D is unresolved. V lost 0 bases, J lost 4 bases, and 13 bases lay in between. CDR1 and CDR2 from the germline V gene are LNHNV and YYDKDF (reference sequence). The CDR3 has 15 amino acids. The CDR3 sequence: CATSRDGVRSYEQYF. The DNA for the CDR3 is TGTGCCACCAGCAGAGATGGGGTCCGCTCGTACGAGCAGTACTTC. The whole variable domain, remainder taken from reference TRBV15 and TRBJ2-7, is DAMVIQNPRYQVTQFGKPVTLSCSQTLNHNVMYWYQQKSSQAPKLLFHYYDKDFNNEADTPDNFQSRRPNTSFCFLDIRSPGLGDTAMYLCATSRDGVRSYEQYFGPGTRLTVT.

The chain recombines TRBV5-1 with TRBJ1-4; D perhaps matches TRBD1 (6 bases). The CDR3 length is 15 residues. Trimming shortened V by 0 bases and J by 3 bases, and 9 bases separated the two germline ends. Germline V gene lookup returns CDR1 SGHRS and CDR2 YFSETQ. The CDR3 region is CASSLGGGPNEKLFF. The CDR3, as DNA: TGCGCCAGCAGCTTGGGAGGGGGACCTAATGAAAAACTGTTTTTT.

CDR3 region: CASSQDSAYSYEQYF. In DNA form, the CDR3 reads TGCGCCAGCAGCCAGGACAGTGCCTACTCCTACGAGCAGTACTTC. This rearrangement joins TRBV4-3 to TRBJ2-7; tentative D call: TRBD1 (6 bases). The CDR3 length is 15 residues. Per germline, CDR1 LGHNA and CDR2 YSLEER. The ends were cut back, 3 bases at V and 0 bases at J, with 12 bases in the middle.

This CDR3 reads CASSYGRGQGDEKLFF. The DNA for the CDR3 is TGTGCCAGCAGTTACGGGCGCGGACAGGGGGATGAAAAACTGTTTTTT. V and J are TRBV6-5 and TRBJ1-4; 10 nucleotides match TRBD1. The V segment lost 2 bases and the J segment 6 bases; nucleotides outside the gene matches: 6. Germline-derived CDR1 and CDR2 are MNHEY and SVGAGI. The CDR3 runs 16 residues.

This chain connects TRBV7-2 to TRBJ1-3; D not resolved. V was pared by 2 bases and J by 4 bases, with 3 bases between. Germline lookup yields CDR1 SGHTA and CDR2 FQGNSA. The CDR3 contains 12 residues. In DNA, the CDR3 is TGTGCCAGCAGCTTATACGGAAACACCATATATTTT. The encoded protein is CASSLYGNTIYF.

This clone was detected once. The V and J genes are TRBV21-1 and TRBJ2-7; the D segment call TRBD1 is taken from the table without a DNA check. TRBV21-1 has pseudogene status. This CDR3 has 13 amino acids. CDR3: CANPDRSSYEQYF. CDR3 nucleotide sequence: TGTGCCAACCCGGACAGGAGCTCCTACGAGCAGTACTTC.

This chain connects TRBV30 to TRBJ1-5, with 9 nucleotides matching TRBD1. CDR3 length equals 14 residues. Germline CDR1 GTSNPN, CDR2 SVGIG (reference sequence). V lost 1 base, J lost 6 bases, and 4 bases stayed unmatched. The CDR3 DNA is TGTGCCTGGAGTGCGGACAGGGGAAGTCAGCCCCAGCATTTT. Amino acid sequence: CAWSADRGSQPQHF.

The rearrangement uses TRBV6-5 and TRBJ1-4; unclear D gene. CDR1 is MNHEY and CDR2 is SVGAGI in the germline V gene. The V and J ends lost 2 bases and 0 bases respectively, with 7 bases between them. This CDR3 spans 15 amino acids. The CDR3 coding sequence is TGTGCCAGCAGTTACGTGGGGACAACTAATGAAAAACTGTTTTTT. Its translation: CASSYVGTTNEKLFF.

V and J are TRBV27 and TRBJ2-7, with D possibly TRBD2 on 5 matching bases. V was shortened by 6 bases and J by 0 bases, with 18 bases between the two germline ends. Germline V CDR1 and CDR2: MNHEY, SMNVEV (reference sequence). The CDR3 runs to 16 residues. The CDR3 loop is CASRLFSVGDSYEQYF. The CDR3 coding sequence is TGTGCCAGCAGACTTTTTAGCGTTGGGGACTCCTACGAGCAGTACTTC.

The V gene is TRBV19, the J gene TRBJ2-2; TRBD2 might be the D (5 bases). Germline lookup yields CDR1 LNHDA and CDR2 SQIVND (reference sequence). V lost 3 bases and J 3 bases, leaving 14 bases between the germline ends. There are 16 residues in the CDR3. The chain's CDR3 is CASSMLLTGYTGELFF. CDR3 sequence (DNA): TGTGCCAGTAGTATGCTACTAACGGGGTACACCGGGGAGCTGTTTTTT.

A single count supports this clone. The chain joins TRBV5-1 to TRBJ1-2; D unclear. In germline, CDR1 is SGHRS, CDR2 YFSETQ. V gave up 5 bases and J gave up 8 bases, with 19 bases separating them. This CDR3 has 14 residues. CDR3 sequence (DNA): TGCGCCAGCAGTCCCCAGATCGACCTGGGGGGCTACACCTTC. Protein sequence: CASSPQIDLGGYTF.

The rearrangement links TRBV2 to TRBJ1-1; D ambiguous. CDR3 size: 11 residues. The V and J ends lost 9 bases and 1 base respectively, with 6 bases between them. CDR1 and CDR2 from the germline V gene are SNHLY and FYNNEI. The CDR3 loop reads CASTANTEAFF. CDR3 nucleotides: TGTGCCAGTACAGCGAACACTGAAGCTTTCTTT.

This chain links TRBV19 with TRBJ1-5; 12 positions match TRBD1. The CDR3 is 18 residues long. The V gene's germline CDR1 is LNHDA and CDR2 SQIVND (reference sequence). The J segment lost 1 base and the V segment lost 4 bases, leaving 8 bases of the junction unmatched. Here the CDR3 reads CASSSPGTGGWSNQPQHF. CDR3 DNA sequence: TGTGCCAGTAGTAGTCCCGGGACAGGGGGCTGGAGCAATCAGCCCCAGCATTTT.

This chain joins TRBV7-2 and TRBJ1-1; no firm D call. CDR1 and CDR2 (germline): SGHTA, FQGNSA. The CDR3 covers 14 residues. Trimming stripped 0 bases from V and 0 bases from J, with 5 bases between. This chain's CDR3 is CASSLARMNTEAFF. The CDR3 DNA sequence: TGTGCCAGCAGCTTAGCGAGGATGAACACTGAAGCTTTCTTT.

The CDR3 loop reads CASSPSGQGAGEQYF. In DNA, the CDR3 is TGTGCCAGCTCACCCTCAGGACAGGGGGCGGGGGAGCAGTACTTC. The chain has TRBV18 and TRBJ2-7; 11 nucleotides agree with TRBD1. Germline values: CDR1 KGHSH, CDR2 LQKENI. Trimming at V came to 3 bases and at J to 7 bases, leaving 8 bases not matched to a gene. There are 15 residues in the CDR3.

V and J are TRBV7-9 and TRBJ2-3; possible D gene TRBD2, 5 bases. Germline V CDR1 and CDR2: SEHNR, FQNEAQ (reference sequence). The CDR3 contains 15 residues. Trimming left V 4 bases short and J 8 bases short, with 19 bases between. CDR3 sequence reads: CASSSSGLVSATQYF. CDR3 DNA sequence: TGTGCCAGCAGCTCTTCTGGACTCGTTTCTGCTACGCAGTATTTT.

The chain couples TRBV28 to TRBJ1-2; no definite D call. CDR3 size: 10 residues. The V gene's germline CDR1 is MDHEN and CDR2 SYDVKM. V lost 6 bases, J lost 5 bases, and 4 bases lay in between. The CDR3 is CASRDYGYTF. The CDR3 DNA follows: TGTGCCAGCAGAGATTATGGCTACACCTTC.

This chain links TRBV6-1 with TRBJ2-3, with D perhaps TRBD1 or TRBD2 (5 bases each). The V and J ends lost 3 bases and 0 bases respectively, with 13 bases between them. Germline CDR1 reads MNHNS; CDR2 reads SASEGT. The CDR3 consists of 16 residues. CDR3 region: CASSDLPGPSTDTQYF. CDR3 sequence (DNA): TGTGCCAGCAGTGATCTACCGGGACCTAGCACAGATACGCAGTATTTT.

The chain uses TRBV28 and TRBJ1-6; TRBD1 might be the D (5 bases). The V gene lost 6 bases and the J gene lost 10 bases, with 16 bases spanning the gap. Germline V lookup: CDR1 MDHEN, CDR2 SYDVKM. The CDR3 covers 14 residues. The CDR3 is CASRDGTGRSPLHF. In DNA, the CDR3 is TGTGCCAGCAGGGACGGGACGGGTAGATCACCCCTCCACTTT.

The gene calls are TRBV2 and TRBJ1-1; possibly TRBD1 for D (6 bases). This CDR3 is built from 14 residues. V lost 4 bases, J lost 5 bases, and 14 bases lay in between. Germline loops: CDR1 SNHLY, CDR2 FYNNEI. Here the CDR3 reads CASSGGGGGTEAFF. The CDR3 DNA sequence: TGTGCCAGCAGTGGGGGAGGGGGGGGGACTGAAGCTTTCTTT.

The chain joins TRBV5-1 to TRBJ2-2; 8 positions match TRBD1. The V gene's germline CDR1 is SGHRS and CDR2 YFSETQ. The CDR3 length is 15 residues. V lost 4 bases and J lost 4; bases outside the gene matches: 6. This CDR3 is CASSASTGATGELFF. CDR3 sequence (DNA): TGCGCCAGCAGCGCCTCGACAGGGGCCACCGGGGAGCTGTTTTTT.

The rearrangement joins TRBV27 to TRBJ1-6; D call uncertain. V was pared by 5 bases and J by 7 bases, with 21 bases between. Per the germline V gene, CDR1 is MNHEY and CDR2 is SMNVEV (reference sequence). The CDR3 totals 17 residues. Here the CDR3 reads CASSTQEGRPPNSPLHF. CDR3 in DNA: TGTGCCAGCAGTACCCAGGAGGGCAGGCCTCCAAATTCACCCCTCCACTTT.

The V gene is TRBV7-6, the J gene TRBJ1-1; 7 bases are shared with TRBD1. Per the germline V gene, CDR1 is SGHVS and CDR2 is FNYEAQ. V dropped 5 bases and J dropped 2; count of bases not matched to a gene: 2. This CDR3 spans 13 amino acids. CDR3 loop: CASSDRDNTEAFF. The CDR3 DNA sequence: TGTGCCAGCAGCGACAGGGATAACACTGAAGCTTTCTTT. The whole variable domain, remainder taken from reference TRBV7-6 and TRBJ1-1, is GAGVSQSPRYKVTKRGQDVALRCDPISGHVSLYWYRQALGQGPEFLTYFNYEAQQDKSGLPNDRFSAERPEGSISTLTIQRTEQRDSAMYRCASSDRDNTEAFFGQGTRLTVV.

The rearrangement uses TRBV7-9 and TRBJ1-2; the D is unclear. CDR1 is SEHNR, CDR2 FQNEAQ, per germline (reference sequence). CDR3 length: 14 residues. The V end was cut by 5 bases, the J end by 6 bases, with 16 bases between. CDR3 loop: CASSPSGRSHGYTF. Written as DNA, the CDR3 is TGTGCCAGCAGCCCGTCGGGGAGGTCCCATGGCTACACCTTC.

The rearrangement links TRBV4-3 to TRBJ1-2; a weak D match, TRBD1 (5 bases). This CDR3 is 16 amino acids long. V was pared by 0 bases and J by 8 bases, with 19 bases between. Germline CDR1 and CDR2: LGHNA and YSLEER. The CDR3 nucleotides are TGCGCCAGCAGCCAAGATAACTCCCGCACAGGCCGAGGCTACACCTTC. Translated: CASSQDNSRTGRGYTF.